A single sample is the source of the 2 T cell receptor beta chains below, sequenced in a study of T-cell memory formation after mild COVID-19. TCRdb redid the calling of the 5' RACE reads with MiXCR, one entry per CDR3 protein. Among 280,000 or so distinct CDR3 sequences listed, approximately 8.4% were seen once. The sequencing input was PBMCs or a T cell subset sorted from them (not recorded which). These receptors came from a man aged 18 to 29 who had mild COVID-19 (a few samples of this study predate the infection). Cell type and time point are not known.

The rearrangement links TRBV12-3 or TRBV12-4 to TRBJ2-3, with D tentatively TRBD1 (6 bases). The CDR3 sequence is 14 residues long. V gave up 8 bases and J gave up 2 bases, with 14 bases separating them. The CDR3 reads CASQPGQDTDTQYF. The CDR3 region has the DNA TGTGCCAGCCAGCCGGGACAAGACACAGATACGCAGTATTTT.

This clonotype was observed a handful of times. J is TRBJ1-4 and V is TRBV28; D remains ambiguous. Germline CDR1 MDHEN, CDR2 SYDVKM. The CDR3 length is 13 residues. V was cut by 8 bases and J by 8 bases, with 15 bases left in between. Here the CDR3 DNA reads TGTGCCAGCCGATCGACGGGATCGGAAAAACTGTTTTTT. This gives the protein CASRSTGSEKLFF.